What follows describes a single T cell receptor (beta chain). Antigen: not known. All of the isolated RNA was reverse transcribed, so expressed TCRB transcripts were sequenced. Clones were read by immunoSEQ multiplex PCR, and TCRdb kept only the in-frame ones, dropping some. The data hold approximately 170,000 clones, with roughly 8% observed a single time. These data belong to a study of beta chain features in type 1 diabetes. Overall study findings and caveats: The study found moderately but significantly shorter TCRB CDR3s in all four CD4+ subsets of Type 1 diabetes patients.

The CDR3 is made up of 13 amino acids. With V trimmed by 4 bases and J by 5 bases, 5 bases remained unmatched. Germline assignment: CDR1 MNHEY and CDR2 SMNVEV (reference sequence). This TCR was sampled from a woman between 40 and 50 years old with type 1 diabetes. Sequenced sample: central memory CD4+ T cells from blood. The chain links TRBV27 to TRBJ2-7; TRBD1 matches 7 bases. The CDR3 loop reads CASSYGQADEQYF. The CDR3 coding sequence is TGTGCCAGCAGTTACGGACAGGCGGACGAGCAGTACTTC.